Presented here are 26 T cell receptor beta chains from one specimen sequenced in a study of blood T cell repertoires in COVID-19 (dated by TCRdb to 2018 to 2021). Receptors were amplified or captured by the immunoSEQ multiplex PCR assay. The immuneACCESS repertoire file appears here via TCRdb, limited to in-frame rearrangements. These files lack a portion of the clones; in checked studies, under half of the deficit traces to unresolved V genes, and the cause of the others is not known. This sample gives 70,000 to 80,000 clones in total; about nine tenths of them show up just once. Of the sample, about an eighth is held by the ten largest clones. The sequencing input was peripheral blood. The receptors stem from a woman aged 55-75 years with acute or convalescent COVID-19.

The CDR3 loop reads CASSRGQVNNSPLHF. The CDR3 DNA reads as TGTGCCAGCAGTCGCGGACAGGTGAATAATTCACCCCTCCACTTT. The chain employs TRBV5-4 and TRBJ1-6, with 7 bases lining up with TRBD1. The CDR3 totals 15 residues. The germline V gene has CDR1 SGHNT and CDR2 YYREEE (reference sequence). V lost 5 bases, J lost 5 bases, and 7 bases stayed unmatched.

The genes are TRBV5-1 and TRBJ2-7; 11 nucleotides agree with TRBD2. The CDR3 covers 14 residues. The germline gives CDR1 SGHRS, CDR2 YFSETQ. The junction had 4 bases not matched to a gene; V was cut back by 4 bases and J by 4 bases. The CDR3 nucleotides are TGCGCCAGCAGCGATGGGACTAGCGGTTACGAGCAGTACTTC. Its protein product is CASSDGTSGYEQYF.

The V and J genes are TRBV15 and TRBJ1-5; 8 nucleotides agree with TRBD1. V shed 5 bases and J 6 bases; nucleotides not matched to a gene: 12. The germline V gene has CDR1 LNHNV and CDR2 YYDKDF (reference sequence). The CDR3 is 16 amino acids. The CDR3 DNA follows: TGTGCCACCAGCCCCCGCCCAACGACAGGGGTTCAGCCCCAGCATTTT. This gives the protein CATSPRPTTGVQPQHF.

The chain links TRBV7-8 to TRBJ1-1; perhaps TRBD1 as D (6 bases). The V end was cut by 0 bases, the J end by 7 bases, with 12 bases between. The CDR3 runs 14 residues. Germline CDR1 SGHVS, CDR2 FQNEAQ. CDR3 nucleotide sequence: TGTGCCAGCAGCTTAGCGATTACAGGGAGTGAAGCTTTCTTT. Protein sequence: CASSLAITGSEAFF.

This clone was recorded only once. V is TRBV21-1 and J is TRBJ2-1; the DNA was not compared with TRBD2, the D call given in the table. TRBV21-1 is labeled a pseudogene. There are 15 residues in the CDR3. The CDR3 sequence: CASRPGNTVYNEQFF. For the CDR3, the DNA is TGTGCCAGCAGACCGGGGAATACAGTGTACAATGAGCAGTTCTTC.

This clone was seen just once. The CDR3 region is CASSLDSGGSNTEAFF. The CDR3 nucleotides read TGCGCCAGCAGCTTGGATTCGGGGGGATCGAACACTGAAGCTTTCTTT. The chain recombines TRBV5-1 with TRBJ1-1; D possibly corresponds to TRBD1 (5 bases). The germline V gene encodes CDR1 SGHRS and CDR2 YFSETQ. The CDR3 covers 16 residues. The V end was cut by 0 bases, the J end by 1 base, with 13 bases between.

This clone appeared a few times. This chain connects TRBV19 to TRBJ1-1; perhaps TRBD1 as D (6 bases). Germline V CDR1 and CDR2: LNHDA, SQIVND (reference sequence). The CDR3 spans 13 residues. Trimming stripped 5 bases from V and 2 bases from J, with 9 bases between. The CDR3 sequence: CASSQQGNTEAFF. CDR3 nucleotide sequence: TGTGCCAGTAGTCAACAGGGAAACACTGAAGCTTTCTTT.

The V and J genes are TRBV10-3 and TRBJ1-2, with 7 bases that match TRBD1. The junction had 3 bases not matched to a gene; V was cut back by 3 bases and J by 8 bases. Looked up from germline, CDR1 is ENHRY and CDR2 is SYGVKD. CDR3 length equals 12 residues. The CDR3 reads CAISEGTEGYTF. The CDR3 DNA reads as TGTGCCATCAGTGAAGGGACAGAAGGCTACACCTTC.

The CDR3 loop reads CASSDRVGPWTENIQYF. For the CDR3, the DNA is TGTGCCAGCAGCGACAGAGTCGGTCCTTGGACAGAAAACATTCAGTACTTC. This chain uses TRBV7-3 with TRBJ2-4; D might be TRBD1 (6 bases). Per germline, CDR1 SGHTA and CDR2 FQGTGA. Trimming removed 5 bases at V and 5 bases at J, with 22 bases between. This CDR3 spans 17 amino acids.

This clone was counted a few times. The CDR3 DNA follows: TGCGCCAGCAGCTCCGGACTAGCGGGGGGCTACTCCTACGAGCAGTACTTC. Its protein is CASSSGLAGGYSYEQYF. The genes are TRBV5-1 and TRBJ2-7; 14 bases align to TRBD2. The germline V gene has CDR1 SGHRS and CDR2 YFSETQ. V lost 3 bases and J lost 0; bases outside the gene matches: 5. The CDR3 sequence is 17 residues long.

The table lists this clone with a count of one. The chain has TRBV27 and TRBJ1-2; no reliable D call. The CDR3 length is 12 residues. V was cut by 6 bases and J by 1 base, with 6 bases left in between. Germline assignment: CDR1 MNHEY and CDR2 SMNVEV (reference sequence). The CDR3 sequence: CASREGNYGYTF. DNA of the CDR3: TGTGCCAGCAGGGAGGGTAACTATGGCTACACCTTC.

The V call is TRBV5-1, the J call TRBJ2-6, with D possibly TRBD1 on 6 matching bases. The V end was cut by 3 bases, the J end by 1 base, with 14 bases between. The germline V gene has CDR1 SGHRS and CDR2 YFSETQ. The CDR3 is 17 amino acids. Written as DNA, the CDR3 is TGCGCCAGCAGCTCGCCCAGGGGTACTTCTGGGGCCAACGTCCTGACTTTC. Translated: CASSSPRGTSGANVLTF.

This chain connects TRBV5-1 to TRBJ1-6; a possible D gene is TRBD1 (5 bases). Trimming removed 0 bases at V and 5 bases at J, with 9 bases between. CDR3 length: 15 residues. The germline V gene encodes CDR1 SGHRS and CDR2 YFSETQ. CDR3 bases: TGCGCCAGCAGCTTGGCCGACAGAAATAATTCACCCCTCCACTTT. It is translated as CASSLADRNNSPLHF.

CDR3 DNA: TGTGCCAGCAGCTTAGCGGCTTCTGGGCCAGATACGCAGTATTTT. Protein product: CASSLAASGPDTQYF. The chain combines TRBV7-9 with TRBJ2-3; D not resolved. V lost 0 bases, J lost 4 bases, and 11 bases lay in between. CDR1 SEHNR and CDR2 FQNEAQ come from the germline V gene (reference sequence). CDR3 length: 15 residues.

This chain links TRBV28 with TRBJ2-7, with TRBD1 matching 8 bases. CDR1 MDHEN and CDR2 SYDVKM come from the germline V gene. V shed 8 bases and J 2 bases; nucleotides not matched to a gene: 8. The CDR3 has 14 amino acids. DNA of the CDR3: TGTGCCAGCCCCCGGGGCAGGGGGCCCTACGAGCAGTACTTC. This gives the protein CASPRGRGPYEQYF.

The CDR3 sequence: CASSQEIRDTEAFF. The DNA of the CDR3 is TGTGCCAGCAGCCAAGAAATCAGGGACACTGAAGCTTTCTTT. The V call is TRBV4-2, the J call TRBJ1-1; a weak D match, TRBD1 (5 bases). With 0 bases removed from V and 3 bases from J, the gap between germline ends came to 8 bases. CDR1 is LGHNA and CDR2 is YNFKEQ in the germline V gene. The length of the CDR3 is 14 residues.

The J gene is TRBJ2-1, the V gene TRBV5-1, with D possibly matching TRBD2 (5 bases). The CDR3 has 15 amino acids. V lost 2 bases, J lost 5 bases, and 14 bases lay in between. Germline V lookup: CDR1 SGHRS, CDR2 YFSETQ. The CDR3 is CASSLTDSGNNEQFF. The CDR3 nucleotides read TGCGCCAGCAGCTTAACGGACTCCGGGAACAATGAGCAGTTCTTC.

The chain couples TRBV10-3 to TRBJ2-3; 8 bases fit TRBD2. Trimming at V came to 3 bases and at J to 4 bases, leaving 9 bases not matched to a gene. This CDR3 is 16 amino acids long. Germline V gives CDR1 ENHRY, CDR2 SYGVKD. CDR3 nucleotide sequence: TGTGCCATCAGTGAACCAGCGGGGGCGGGGGCAGATACGCAGTATTTT. It translates to CAISEPAGAGADTQYF.

The genes are TRBV19 and TRBJ1-2; possibly TRBD1 for D (6 bases). The V end was cut by 3 bases, the J end by 8 bases, with 10 bases between. The CDR3 contains 12 residues. Germline CDR1 and CDR2: LNHDA and SQIVND (reference sequence). CDR3 nucleotide sequence: TGTGCCAGTAGTATCTTGACAGGAGGCTACACCTTC. Amino acids: CASSILTGGYTF. The full variable domain, completed using reference TRBV19 and TRBJ1-2, is DGGITQSPKYLFRKEGQNVTLSCEQNLNHDAMYWYRQDPGQGLRLIYYSQIVNDFQKGDIAEGYSVSREKKESFPLTVTSAQKNPTAFYLCASSILTGGYTFGSGTRLTVV.

The CDR3: CASSTRDRNSPLHF. The CDR3, as DNA: TGTGCCAGTAGTACCAGGGATAGGAATTCACCCCTCCACTTT. V and J are TRBV19 and TRBJ1-6, with TRBD1 as a possible D gene (5 bases). Between the trimmed V and J ends, which lost 4 bases and 7 bases, there was a span of 11 bases. Germline CDR1 LNHDA, CDR2 SQIVND (reference sequence). The CDR3 totals 14 residues.

DNA for the CDR3: TGTGCCAGCAGCGCGACAGCCTACGAGCAGTACTTC. This sequence encodes CASSATAYEQYF. This chain connects TRBV12-3 or TRBV12-4 to TRBJ2-7; perhaps TRBD1 as D (5 bases). Trimming took off 6 bases at V and 2 bases at J, with 8 bases between the two ends. The CDR3 is 12 residues long.

This chain joins TRBV3-1 (or the pseudogene TRBV3-2) and TRBJ2-1, with TRBD2 identical over 8 bases. V was pared by 9 bases and J by 0 bases, with 7 bases of the junction left unmatched. Germline V gene lookup returns CDR1 LGHDT and CDR2 YNNKEL (reference sequence). CDR3 length: 15 amino acids. The CDR3 loop is CASKVAGSSYNEQFF. As DNA, the CDR3 is TGTGCCAGTAAAGTAGCGGGGAGCTCCTACAATGAGCAGTTCTTC.

The gene calls are TRBV6-5 and TRBJ1-4; D gene unclear. Germline values: CDR1 MNHEY, CDR2 SVGAGI. V shed 6 bases and J shed 7 bases, with 12 bases lying between them. This CDR3 spans 13 amino acids. CDR3 residues: CASRGGISEKLFF. The CDR3 DNA is TGTGCCAGCAGGGGAGGGATTTCTGAAAAACTGTTTTTT.

The chain is built from TRBV10-3 and TRBJ2-2; possible D gene TRBD2, 5 bases. Trimming took 10 bases from V and 3 from J, leaving 15 bases between them. The germline gives CDR1 ENHRY, CDR2 SYGVKD. This CDR3 is 14 amino acids long. The CDR3 sequence is CATQITRDTGELFF. DNA of the CDR3: TGTGCCACCCAGATCACTAGAGACACCGGGGAGCTGTTTTTT.

V usage is TRBV5-1 and J usage is TRBJ1-1, with 10 bases fitting TRBD1. CDR3 length equals 17 residues. V dropped 0 bases and J dropped 5; count of bases not matched to a gene: 10. Germline CDR1 SGHRS, CDR2 YFSETQ. The CDR3 spells CASSLVGTGDGWTEAFF. The CDR3 DNA is TGCGCCAGCAGCTTGGTTGGGACAGGGGATGGTTGGACTGAAGCTTTCTTT.

The CDR3 coding sequence is TGCGCCAGCAGCTTTAAGGAGGAGCAGTTCTTC. Protein sequence: CASSFKEEQFF. The J gene is TRBJ2-1, the V gene TRBV5-1; no definite D call. Germline V gene data show CDR1 as SGHRS and CDR2 as YFSETQ. The CDR3 is made up of 11 amino acids. V was clipped by 2 bases and J by 10 bases, with 7 bases between them.